The T cell receptor beta chain under discussion was sequenced for a study of T cells in Graves' hyperthyroidism and ophthalmopathy. The study's findings and limits: The blood repertoire included most of the expanded thyroid clonotypes above 0.001.

V lost 1 base and J lost 7, with 8 bases in between. The CDR3 has 14 amino acids. Germline loops: CDR1 SGHDN, CDR2 FVKESK. The study excluded patients with uncontrolled infection, other autoimmune disease, pregnancy or lactation. In this sample, this clonotype turned up many times. Its antigen is not known. Template material for amplifying TCR beta CDR3 regions consisted of RNA transcripts. HTBI primers were employed in a first-round RT-PCR of the TCR CDR3. MiXCR was run by TCRdb on the multiplex PCR reads, yielding one entry per CDR3 protein. The data contain 200,000 to 250,000 distinct CDR3 sequences, roughly 15% of them seen just once; the ten biggest clones take up less than 35%.

Sequencing was performed on blood. This TCR was recovered from a woman under 30 with Graves' ophthalmopathy. This sequence joins TRBV14 and TRBJ2-6; no firm D call. In DNA form, the CDR3 reads TGTGCCAGCAGCCAAGGGACGGCCGCCAACGTCCTGACTTTC. This translates into CASSQGTAANVLTF.